What follows are 25 T cell receptor beta chains derived from one specimen sequenced in a study. TCRdb used MiXCR to reprocess the 5' RACE reads, holding one entry per CDR3 protein. This repertoire shows approximately 6,500 distinct CDR3 sequences, approximately 40% found once; its top ten account for less than 5.5%. Input material: memory CD4+ T cells sorted from blood. The subset was: memory CD4+ T cells, CD4+CD45RO+CD25-. Every receptor here comes from a female donor with breast cancer.

The V and J genes are TRBV4-3 and TRBJ2-7; 10 nucleotides align to TRBD1. The germline V gene has CDR1 LGHNA and CDR2 YSLEER. The CDR3 is 15 residues long. Losses at the gene ends were 0 bases for V and 7 bases for J; bases not matched to a gene: 6. The CDR3 loop is CASSQERGQGLEQYF. CDR3 DNA: TGCGCCAGCAGCCAAGAGAGGGGACAGGGGTTGGAGCAGTACTTC.

A few counts support this clonotype. This sequence joins TRBV5-1 and TRBJ2-3, with D possibly being TRBD1 (6 bases). CDR1 and CDR2 from the germline V gene are SGHRS and YFSETQ. V was trimmed by 2 bases and J by 4 bases, leaving 17 bases between them. The CDR3 runs to 16 residues. The CDR3 here is CASSLGRRDTSDTQYF. The CDR3 region has the DNA TGCGCCAGCAGCTTAGGTCGAAGGGACACATCAGATACGCAGTATTTT.

The rearrangement links TRBV4-1 to TRBJ1-2; D gene uncertain. Per the germline V gene, CDR1 is MGHRA and CDR2 is YSYEKL. The CDR3 runs to 13 residues. V shed 1 base and J shed 8 bases, with 11 bases lying between them. The CDR3, as DNA: TGCGCCAGCAGCCAAGGAGGATGGAGCGGCTACACCTTC. Amino acids: CASSQGGWSGYTF.

This rearrangement joins TRBV23-1 to TRBJ1-5; the match to TRBD1 covers 8 bases. TRBV23-1 is an open reading frame, and its role is uncertain. With V trimmed by 0 bases and J by 0 bases, 10 bases remained unmatched. CDR3 length: 19 residues. CDR3 protein: CASSQSRWDRPYSNQPQHF. The CDR3, as DNA: TGCGCCAGCAGTCAATCGAGATGGGACAGGCCATATAGCAATCAGCCCCAGCATTTT.

This chain joins TRBV6-5 and TRBJ1-2; TRBD1 might be the D (5 bases). Trimming stripped 2 bases from V and 7 bases from J, with 17 bases between. The CDR3 loop spans 15 amino acids. Germline values: CDR1 MNHEY, CDR2 SVGAGI. The DNA for the CDR3 is TGTGCCAGCAGTTACAAGGGCAAGGGGCTTGGTGGCTACACCTTC. It yields the protein CASSYKGKGLGGYTF.

The chain combines TRBV5-1 with TRBJ2-3, with 8 bases identical to TRBD2. With V trimmed by 0 bases and J by 4 bases, 13 bases remained unmatched. Germline loops: CDR1 SGHRS, CDR2 YFSETQ. The CDR3 spans 18 residues. CDR3: CASSLGRGGTSPADTQYF. CDR3 in DNA: TGCGCCAGCAGCTTGGGACGCGGGGGGACTTCCCCTGCAGATACGCAGTATTTT. Full variable domain (outside the CDR3, taken from reference TRBV5-1 and TRBJ2-3): KAGVTQTPRYLIKTRGQQVTLSCSPISGHRSVSWYQQTPGQGLQFLFEYFSETQRNKGNFPGRFSGRQFSNSRSEMNVSTLELGDSALYLCASSLGRGGTSPADTQYFGPGTRLTVL.

This clonotype is a singleton in its sample. The chain combines TRBV10-2 with TRBJ2-3; D unclear. CDR3 size: 13 residues. In germline, CDR1 is WSHSY, CDR2 SAAADI. Trimming removed 4 bases at V and 1 base at J, with 6 bases between. The CDR3 loop is CASSVQGTDTQYF. The DNA for the CDR3 is TGCGCCAGCAGTGTGCAGGGCACAGATACGCAGTATTTT.

This clonotype was counted a few times. V and J are TRBV7-2 and TRBJ1-1, with D tentatively TRBD1 (5 bases). V was cut by 5 bases and J by 0 bases, with 22 bases left in between. The germline gives CDR1 SGHTA, CDR2 FQGNSA. This CDR3 is built from 18 residues. The CDR3 coding sequence is TGTGCCAGCAGCCCCACTTCTTGGGCGTTGGGGGTGAACACTGAAGCTTTCTTT. Amino acid sequence: CASSPTSWALGVNTEAFF.

DNA for the CDR3: TGCAGCGTGGGTAGGGACACTGAAGCTTTCTTT. This translates into CSVGRDTEAFF. The J gene is TRBJ1-1, the V gene TRBV29-1; D is uncertain. The germline CDR1 and CDR2 sequences are SQVTM and ANQGSEA. V lost 6 bases and J lost 3, with 8 bases in between. The CDR3 consists of 11 residues.

Points on this clonotype: The conserved closing phenylalanine or tryptophan is absent in this CDR3, likely reflecting a read error. The rearrangement uses TRBV7-8 and TRBJ2-1; D uncertain. The CDR3 runs to 16 residues. V was cut by 5 bases and J by 0 bases, with 14 bases left in between. The V gene's germline CDR1 is SGHVS and CDR2 FQNEAQ. The CDR3 nucleotides are TGTGCCAGCAGCAACTCTCGGCGACACTCCTACAATGAGCAGTTCTCC. It translates to CASSNSRRHSYNEQFS.

This rearrangement joins TRBV5-1 to TRBJ2-1, with D maybe TRBD1 (5 bases). This CDR3 is built from 14 residues. With 5 bases removed from V and 8 bases from J, the gap between germline ends came to 17 bases. Germline loops: CDR1 SGHRS, CDR2 YFSETQ. The CDR3 DNA sequence: TGCGCCAGCAGATGGGGCCTCGCCGGCGATGAGCAGTTCTTC. Amino acids: CASRWGLAGDEQFF.

This clonotype is labeled as medium-sized. CDR3 sequence reads: CASSPRRLAGSYNEQFF. The CDR3, as DNA: TGCGCCAGCAGCCCTAGAAGACTAGCGGGGTCCTACAATGAGCAGTTCTTC. This rearrangement joins TRBV4-1 to TRBJ2-1, with TRBD2 identical over 11 bases. Germline V gene data show CDR1 as MGHRA and CDR2 as YSYEKL. Unmatched junction bases numbered 6, after V lost 4 bases and J lost 1 base. CDR3 length: 17 residues.

The chain has TRBV27 and TRBJ1-6; D gene unclear. V dropped 2 bases and J dropped 3 bases, with 5 bases sitting between them. From germline, CDR1 is MNHEY and CDR2 SMNVEV (reference sequence). This CDR3 is built from 14 residues. The CDR3 here is CASSLESYNSPLHF. The DNA of the CDR3 is TGTGCCAGCAGTTTAGAAAGCTATAATTCACCCCTCCACTTT.

This clonotype was observed a few times. This sequence joins TRBV4-1 and TRBJ1-3, with 8 bases matching TRBD1. This CDR3 comprises 18 residues. The V gene end was trimmed by 6 bases and the J gene end by 5 bases; junction bases not matched to a gene: 18. Per germline, CDR1 MGHRA and CDR2 YSYEKL. CDR3 sequence reads: CASSPGRQGARERNTIYF. The CDR3 DNA reads TGCGCCAGCAGTCCCGGACGGCAGGGGGCGCGGGAGAGAAACACCATATATTTT.

The chain recombines TRBV4-2 with TRBJ2-1, with unresolved D. Between the trimmed V and J ends, which lost 1 base and 1 base, there was a span of 11 bases. Germline V gene data show CDR1 as LGHNA and CDR2 as YNFKEQ. This CDR3 is built from 16 residues. The DNA of the CDR3 is TGTGCCAGCAGCCAAGCTACAGCGATGTCCTACAATGAGCAGTTCTTC. Protein product: CASSQATAMSYNEQFF.

The genes are TRBV5-1 and TRBJ2-2; 8 positions match TRBD1. CDR1 SGHRS and CDR2 YFSETQ come from the germline V gene. The CDR3 runs to 15 residues. Trimming took 4 bases from V and 4 from J; bases not matched to a gene: 6. The CDR3 loop reads CASSINRGTTGELFF. The CDR3 DNA reads as TGCGCCAGCAGCATAAACAGGGGGACCACCGGGGAGCTGTTTTTT.

V is TRBV4-2 and J is TRBJ1-4, with a possible D match to TRBD1 (5 bases). CDR1 is LGHNA and CDR2 is YNFKEQ in the germline V gene. This CDR3 spans 14 amino acids. With 4 bases removed from V and 4 bases from J, the gap between germline ends came to 10 bases. CDR3 protein: CASSPGPRNEKLFF. The CDR3 nucleotides read TGTGCCAGCAGCCCGGGACCACGTAATGAAAAACTGTTTTTT.

The chain is built from TRBV14 and TRBJ1-1; D remains ambiguous. V was clipped by 1 base and J by 3 bases, with 9 bases between them. Germline CDR1 SGHDN, CDR2 FVKESK. This CDR3 comprises 14 residues. In DNA form, the CDR3 reads TGTGCCAGCAGCCAAGTCCCGAAGGACACTGAAGCTTTCTTT. Translation: CASSQVPKDTEAFF. Filled out from reference TRBV14 and TRBJ1-1, the complete variable domain reads EAGVTQFPSHSVIEKGQTVTLRCDPISGHDNLYWYRRVMGKEIKFLLHFVKESKQDESGMPNNRFLAERTGGTYSTLKVQPAELEDSGVYFCASSQVPKDTEAFFGQGTRLTVV.

The chain is built from TRBV4-3 and TRBJ2-3; D is perhaps TRBD1 (5 bases). The CDR3 contains 15 residues. The V end lost 0 bases, the J end lost 2 bases, and 9 bases lay between the germline ends. Looked up from germline, CDR1 is LGHNA and CDR2 is YSLEER. The CDR3 nucleotides read TGCGCCAGCAGCCAAGAGTTACAGGTCACAGATACGCAGTATTTT. Its translation: CASSQELQVTDTQYF.

This rearrangement joins TRBV6-2 or TRBV6-3 to TRBJ2-4, with D uncertain. Germline lookup yields CDR1 MNHEY and CDR2 SVGEGT. V shed 6 bases and J shed 4 bases, with 16 bases lying between them. This CDR3 has 15 residues. The CDR3 bases are TGTGCCAGCAGCCTCTTGGGCCAGATAAAAAACATTCAGTACTTC. Translated, it gives CASSLLGQIKNIQYF.

This chain uses TRBV4-3 with TRBJ2-5; D is possibly TRBD2 (5 bases). The CDR3 is made up of 15 amino acids. Germline V lookup: CDR1 LGHNA, CDR2 YSLEER. Between the trimmed V and J ends, which lost 0 bases and 5 bases, there was a span of 13 bases. The CDR3 DNA reads as TGCGCCAGCAGCCAAGATTACGGGGTGGAGGAGACCCAGTACTTC. Translating gives CASSQDYGVEETQYF.

A few counts support this clonotype. V is TRBV12-5 and J is TRBJ2-3; 10 bases are shared with TRBD2. The length of the CDR3 is 16 residues. V was pared by 2 bases and J by 6 bases, with 8 bases of the junction left unmatched. CDR1 and CDR2 (germline): LGHNT, FRNRAP. The CDR3 region has the DNA TGTGCTAGTGGTTTGCGGGTAGCGGGAGGCGACGATACGCAGTATTTT. It encodes CASGLRVAGGDDTQYF.

This clonotype was recorded a few times. The chain employs TRBV29-1 and TRBJ2-7, with unresolved D. V lost 2 bases and J lost 0, with 14 bases in between. There are 15 residues in the CDR3. Germline assignment: CDR1 SQVTM and CDR2 ANQGSEA. The DNA of the CDR3 is TGCAGCGTTGAAAAGGGTTCGGCAAACTCCTACGAGCAGTACTTC. It specifies CSVEKGSANSYEQYF.

This clonotype was seen a few times. This sequence joins TRBV9 and TRBJ1-2; the D is unclear. Germline V CDR1 and CDR2: SGDLS, YYNGEE. The CDR3 runs 12 residues. V lost 0 bases to trimming and J lost 4 bases, with 4 bases between them. The CDR3 DNA sequence: TGTGCCAGCAGCGTAGGTGGCTATGGCTACACCTTC. Amino acids: CASSVGGYGYTF.

This chain connects TRBV24-1 to TRBJ2-5; D is ambiguous. The CDR3 consists of 15 residues. Germline CDR1 and CDR2: KGHDR and SFDVKD. The ends were cut back, 3 bases at V and 3 bases at J, with 13 bases in the middle. CDR3 nucleotide sequence: TGTGCCACCAGTGATCTCACTTCCGGCGAAGAGACCCAGTACTTC. It is translated as CATSDLTSGEETQYF.